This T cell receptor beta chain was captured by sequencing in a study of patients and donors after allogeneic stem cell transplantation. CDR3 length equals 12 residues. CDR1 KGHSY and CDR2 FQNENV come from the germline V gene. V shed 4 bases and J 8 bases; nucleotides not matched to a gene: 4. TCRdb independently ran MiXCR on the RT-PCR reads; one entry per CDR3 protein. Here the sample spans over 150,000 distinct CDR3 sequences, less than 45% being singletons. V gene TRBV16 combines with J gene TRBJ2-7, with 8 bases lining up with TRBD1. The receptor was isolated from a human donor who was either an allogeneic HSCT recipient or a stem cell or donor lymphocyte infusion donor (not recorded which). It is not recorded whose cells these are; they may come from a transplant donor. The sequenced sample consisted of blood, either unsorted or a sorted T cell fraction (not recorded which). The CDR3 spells CASSPGQGKQYF. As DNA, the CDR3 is TGTGCCAGCAGCCCTGGACAGGGCAAGCAGTACTTC.